Listed below are T cell receptor beta chains from one sample, sequenced in a study of identical twins. TCRdb recomputed calls from the 5' RACE reads with MiXCR, one row per CDR3 protein. The sample yields more than 650,000 distinct CDR3 sequences, roughly 6.2% seen once. The sequencing sample was made of naive T cells sorted from blood. All receptors come from a man aged 18 to 29 in good health. CDR3s include the opening cysteine and the closing phenylalanine or tryptophan. D genes are given only for firm matches. For some rows the clone size is stated as once, few or many, or as a class when expanded; others skip it.

size: few
D: .
V: TRBV19
J: TRBJ1-5
DNA: TGTGCCAGTAGTACCCAGACGCGACAGCCCCAGCATTTT
CDR3: CASSTQTRQPQHF

size: few
D: .
V: TRBV27
J: TRBJ2-1
DNA: TGTGCCAGCAGTTACTTTGCATCGCGGGGGCCCAATGAGCAGTTCTTC
CDR3: CASSYFASRGPNEQFF

size: many
D: TRBD1
V: TRBV6-5
J: TRBJ2-2
DNA: TGTGCCAGCAGTTTCCCCCGGGGACAGGGCCCCACCGGGGAGCTGTTTTTT
CDR3: CASSFPRGQGPTGELFF

size: many
D: TRBD2
V: TRBV29-1
J: TRBJ2-3
DNA: TGCAGCGTTGGAACGTTTGCGGGAGCGACAGATACGCAGTATTTT
CDR3: CSVGTFAGATDTQYF

size: few
D: TRBD1
V: TRBV11-2
J: TRBJ1-2
DNA: TGTGCCAGCAGCCTGGGGACAGGGGGCTCTCGGGGCTACACCTTC
CDR3: CASSLGTGGSRGYTF

size: many
D: .
V: TRBV28
J: TRBJ2-7
DNA: TGTGCCAGCAGTTCACAGTGGGACGAGCAGTACTTC
CDR3: CASSSQWDEQYF

size: .
D: .
V: TRBV6-1
J: TRBJ1-2
DNA: TGTGCCAGCAGTGAAGCAGGAGCAGGTTGGGGCTACACCTTC
CDR3: CASSEAGAGWGYTF

size: .
D: TRBD2
V: TRBV11-3
J: TRBJ2-2
DNA: TGTGCCAGCAGCTATGATCTAGCGGGAGTCACCGGGGAGCTGTTTTTT
CDR3: CASSYDLAGVTGELFF

size: many
D: .
V: TRBV10-2
J: TRBJ1-3
DNA: TGCGCCAGCAGTGTGTCAGCGAGCTCTGGAAACACCATATATTTT
CDR3: CASSVSASSGNTIYF

size: many
D: TRBD1
V: TRBV7-9
J: TRBJ2-3
DNA: TGTGCCAGCAGTACCGGGACAGGGGGCACAGATACGCAGTATTTT
CDR3: CASSTGTGGTDTQYF

size: many
D: .
V: TRBV7-9
J: TRBJ1-1
DNA: TGTGCCAGCAGCTTAAACAGGGAAGCTTTCTTT
CDR3: CASSLNREAFF

size: many
D: .
V: TRBV3-1
J: TRBJ2-1
DNA: TGTGCCAGCAGCCAAGGTACAGCGGCAACCTACAATGAGCAGTTCTTC
CDR3: CASSQGTAATYNEQFF

size: .
D: .
V: TRBV4-2
J: TRBJ2-5
DNA: TGTGCCAGCAGCCAACTACTTTGGGAGACCCAGTACTTC
CDR3: CASSQLLWETQYF

size: .
D: TRBD2
V: TRBV9
J: TRBJ2-1
DNA: TGTGCCAGCAGCGGCCCACTAGCGGGAGGGCTGGGGGAGCAGTTCTTC
CDR3: CASSGPLAGGLGEQFF

size: once
D: TRBD1
V: TRBV7-6
J: TRBJ2-6
DNA: TGTGCCAGCAGCCAGAACAGGGGCCCTGGGGCCAACGTCCTGACTTTC
CDR3: CASSQNRGPGANVLTF

size: many
D: .
V: TRBV12-3/TRBV12-4
J: TRBJ1-5
DNA: TGTGCCAGCAGTTTGGCGGGGAATTCGGGTCAGCCCCAGCATTTT
CDR3: CASSLAGNSGQPQHF

size: many
D: TRBD2
V: TRBV4-2
J: TRBJ2-5
DNA: TGTGCCAGCAGCCAAGGGACTAGCGGGGGTCAAGAGACCCAGTACTTC
CDR3: CASSQGTSGGQETQYF

size: few
D: TRBD1
V: TRBV3-1
J: TRBJ2-2
DNA: TGTGCCAGCAGCCAAGATTGGACAGGGTCGAGCACCGGGGAGCTGTTTTTT
CDR3: CASSQDWTGSSTGELFF

size: .
D: TRBD1
V: TRBV27
J: TRBJ1-2
DNA: TGTGCCAGCAAAGGGACAGGGGTTGGCTACACCTTC
CDR3: CASKGTGVGYTF

size: few
D: TRBD2
V: TRBV7-9
J: TRBJ2-1
DNA: TGTGCCAGCAGCTCTAGCGGGATATATGAGCAGTTCTTC
CDR3: CASSSSGIYEQFF

size: many
D: .
V: TRBV7-9
J: TRBJ2-1
DNA: TGTGCCAGCAGCCTACCTCGGAGGGGTGAGCAGTTCTTC
CDR3: CASSLPRRGEQFF

size: .
D: .
V: TRBV6-2/TRBV6-3
J: TRBJ2-3
DNA: TGTGCCGGCGCAGGGGGGAGTGCAGATACGCAGTATTTT
CDR3: CAGAGGSADTQYF

size: many
D: .
V: TRBV29-1
J: TRBJ2-2
DNA: TGCAGCGTAATACACCCCAACACCGGGGAGCTGTTTTTT
CDR3: CSVIHPNTGELFF

size: many
D: TRBD1
V: TRBV5-6
J: TRBJ2-7
DNA: TGTGCCAGCAGCTTAGGCAGGGGGCGCGAGCAGTACTTC
CDR3: CASSLGRGREQYF

size: few
D: .
V: TRBV9
J: TRBJ1-1
DNA: TGTGCCAGCAAAGGCGTAAACGCTGAAGCTTTCTTT
CDR3: CASKGVNAEAFF

size: few
D: .
V: TRBV7-2
J: TRBJ2-3
DNA: TGTGCCAGCAGCTTAGTAGGGGACGCCACAGATACGCAGTATTTT
CDR3: CASSLVGDATDTQYF

size: .
D: .
V: TRBV12-3/TRBV12-4
J: TRBJ2-4
DNA: TGTGCCAGCAGTTTACGAGGTGGCATGGTCAAAAACATTCAGTACTTC
CDR3: CASSLRGGMVKNIQYF

size: many
D: TRBD2
V: TRBV12-3/TRBV12-4
J: TRBJ2-3
DNA: TGTGCCAGCAGTTCCCCGGGACTAGCGGGGGCAGATACGCAGTATTTT
CDR3: CASSSPGLAGADTQYF

size: few
D: TRBD1
V: TRBV10-3
J: TRBJ1-3
DNA: TGTGCCATCAGTGAGCTTTCCCCCACCCTAACAGGGGCTGGGAACACCATATATTTT
CDR3: CAISELSPTLTGAGNTIYF

size: many
D: .
V: TRBV6-5
J: TRBJ2-3
DNA: TGTGCCAGCAGTTTACCAGGGATGGGGGGTGGCACAGATACGCAGTATTTT
CDR3: CASSLPGMGGGTDTQYF

size: many
D: TRBD2
V: TRBV6-1
J: TRBJ2-5
DNA: TGTGCCAGCAGAAGCGGGACGTCTGTCCAAGAGACCCAGTACTTC
CDR3: CASRSGTSVQETQYF

size: .
D: .
V: TRBV29-1
J: TRBJ2-7
DNA: TGCAGCGTTGGGGACCGAAGAACCTACGAGCAGTACTTC
CDR3: CSVGDRRTYEQYF

size: few
D: TRBD2
V: TRBV9
J: TRBJ2-5
DNA: TGTGCCAGCAGCGTAGGGGCGGGAGGGCCACAAGAGACCCAGTACTTC
CDR3: CASSVGAGGPQETQYF

size: few
D: TRBD2
V: TRBV7-7
J: TRBJ2-2
DNA: TGTGCCAGCAGCAAGGGACTAGCGGGAGACTACACCGGGGAGCTGTTTTTT
CDR3: CASSKGLAGDYTGELFF

size: few
D: .
V: TRBV3-1
J: TRBJ2-2
DNA: TGTGCCAGCAGCCAAGATAGCAGATACACCGGGGAGCTGTTTTTT
CDR3: CASSQDSRYTGELFF

size: few
D: .
V: TRBV20-1
J: TRBJ1-5
DNA: TGCAGTGCTGGGCTTTGGACAAGTAGCAATCAGCCCCAGCATTTT
CDR3: CSAGLWTSSNQPQHF

size: .
D: TRBD1
V: TRBV5-1
J: TRBJ2-5
DNA: TGCGCCAGCACCCTGGGACAGGGCGGTGAGACCCAGTACTTC
CDR3: CASTLGQGGETQYF

size: .
D: TRBD2
V: TRBV4-3
J: TRBJ2-1
DNA: TGCGCCAGCAGCCAAGATCGCTGGCGGGAGGGCCCCTACAATGAGCAGTTCTTC
CDR3: CASSQDRWREGPYNEQFF

size: few
D: TRBD2
V: TRBV6-5
J: TRBJ2-5
DNA: TGTGCCAGCAGTTATTCCCTAGCGGGAGACGGAGAGACCCAGTACTTC
CDR3: CASSYSLAGDGETQYF

size: many
D: TRBD1
V: TRBV28
J: TRBJ1-2
DNA: TGTGCCAGCAGGTCCCGCGGGACAGGTGCCGGCTACACCTTC
CDR3: CASRSRGTGAGYTF

size: few
D: .
V: TRBV5-1
J: TRBJ2-5
DNA: TGCGCCAGCAGCGGCTCCGGGACCGAAGAGACCCAGTACTTC
CDR3: CASSGSGTEETQYF

size: few
D: TRBD2
V: TRBV3-1
J: TRBJ2-7
DNA: TGTGCCAGCAGCCATGGGGCGGGAGCGGCCCTCGAGCAGTACTTC
CDR3: CASSHGAGAALEQYF

size: many
D: .
V: TRBV12-3/TRBV12-4
J: TRBJ2-7
DNA: TGTGCCAGCAGCAGAAACGACAACTACGAGCAGTACTTC
CDR3: CASSRNDNYEQYF

size: .
D: .
V: TRBV6-1
J: TRBJ2-2
DNA: TGTGCCAGCAGGGGCGGGAAGAACACCGGGGAGCTGTTTTTT
CDR3: CASRGGKNTGELFF

size: .
D: .
V: TRBV7-6
J: TRBJ2-6
DNA: TGTGCCAGCAGCCGCCCAAAGGGCAGCTCTGGGGCCAACGTCCTGACTTTC
CDR3: CASSRPKGSSGANVLTF

size: many
D: TRBD2
V: TRBV29-1
J: TRBJ2-1
DNA: TGCAGCGTTGAAGCGGGCGGGAGTGAGCAGTTCTTC
CDR3: CSVEAGGSEQFF

size: .
D: TRBD1
V: TRBV11-2
J: TRBJ2-7
DNA: TGTGCCAGCAGCTTAAGGACAGGCCGGTCCATTAGACACTACGAGCAGTACTTC
CDR3: CASSLRTGRSIRHYEQYF